The entry below describes one T cell receptor beta chain. As yet, its antigen is unknown. The CDR3 covers 15 residues. The V end was cut by 5 bases, the J end by 9 bases, with 20 bases between. Germline lookup yields CDR1 SGHNT and CDR2 YENEEA. These data are taken from a study of chemoradiotherapy in HPV16-positive cancers. Study overall: Candidate HPV-specific T-cell clones and common TCR motifs came from functional assays in a couple of HPV16-positive patients.

Study-wide results and limits: Non-HPV-specific T cells did not expand in tumors during treatment, whereas candidate HPV-specific clones and E7-related motifs did. HPV-responsive T-cell expansion during chemoradiotherapy was linked to improved recurrence-free survival in HPV16-positive patients.

Profiled with immunoSEQ multiplex PCR; TCRdb holds only in-frame clones, not every one. The top ten clones hold about 3.8% of a sample with approximately 32,000 clones, about 82% of them seen once. The TCR comes from a human donor with HPV-associated anogenital cancer. Sample: blood, taken from a patient who underwent chemoradiotherapy. The J gene is TRBJ2-1, the V gene TRBV11-3; D perhaps matches TRBD2 (5 bases). DNA for the CDR3: TGTGCCAGCAGCCCTACCGGGGTTGTACAAGGTGAGCAGTTCTTC. It yields the protein CASSPTGVVQGEQFF.